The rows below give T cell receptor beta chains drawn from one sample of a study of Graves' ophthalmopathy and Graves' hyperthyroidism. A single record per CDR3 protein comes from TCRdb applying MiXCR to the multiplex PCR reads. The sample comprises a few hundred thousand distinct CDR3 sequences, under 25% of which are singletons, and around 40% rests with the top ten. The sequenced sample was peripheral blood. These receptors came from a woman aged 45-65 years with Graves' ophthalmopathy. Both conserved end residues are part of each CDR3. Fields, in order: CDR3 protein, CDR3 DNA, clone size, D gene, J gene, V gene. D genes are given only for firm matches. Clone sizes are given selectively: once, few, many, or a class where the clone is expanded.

CDR3aa: CVSSFLAGLNTEAFF; CDR3nt: .; abundance: few; d_gene: .; j_gene: TRBJ1-1; v_gene: TRBV2
CDR3aa: CSAKTSGDTQYF; CDR3nt: TGCAGCGCGAAGACTAGCGGGGATACGCAGTATTTT; abundance: many; d_gene: TRBD2; j_gene: TRBJ2-3; v_gene: TRBV29-1
CDR3aa: CSVRAGQETQYF; CDR3nt: TGCAGCGTCAGAGCCGGCCAAGAGACCCAGTACTTC; abundance: many; d_gene: .; j_gene: TRBJ2-5; v_gene: TRBV29-1
CDR3aa: CATSEGTRGGNEQYF; CDR3nt: TGTGCCACCAGTGAAGGGACTAGAGGGGGAAACGAGCAGTACTTC; abundance: many; d_gene: TRBD2; j_gene: TRBJ2-7; v_gene: TRBV24-1
CDR3aa: CAWSVLGGGYTF; CDR3nt: TGTGCCTGGAGTGTACTCGGGGGCGGCTACACCTTC; abundance: .; d_gene: .; j_gene: TRBJ1-2; v_gene: TRBV30
CDR3aa: CASSYMGRTEAFF; CDR3nt: TGTGCCAGCAGTTACATGGGCCGGACTGAAGCTTTCTTT; abundance: many; d_gene: .; j_gene: TRBJ1-1; v_gene: TRBV6-5
CDR3aa: CASSSLAGFGETQYF; CDR3nt: TGTGCCAGCAGTTCTCTAGCGGGATTCGGGGAGACCCAGTACTTC; abundance: many; d_gene: TRBD2; j_gene: TRBJ2-5; v_gene: TRBV27
CDR3aa: CATSDLRVNTGELFF; CDR3nt: TGTGCCACCAGTGATTTGAGGGTGAACACCGGGGAGCTGTTTTTT; abundance: many; d_gene: .; j_gene: TRBJ2-2; v_gene: TRBV24-1
CDR3aa: CASRLRVGVSGSGPYEQYF; CDR3nt: TGTGCCAGCAGGCTACGGGTGGGGGTTAGTGGTAGCGGACCCTACGAGCAGTACTTC; abundance: many; d_gene: .; j_gene: TRBJ2-7; v_gene: TRBV27
CDR3aa: CASSITGYNSPLHF; CDR3nt: TGTGCCAGCAGCATCACAGGCTATAATTCACCCCTCCACTTT; abundance: many; d_gene: .; j_gene: TRBJ1-6; v_gene: TRBV7-3
CDR3aa: CASSPGTRGRNYGYTF; CDR3nt: TGTGCCAGCAGCCCCGGGACTAGGGGCCGTAACTATGGCTACACCTTC; abundance: many; d_gene: .; j_gene: TRBJ1-2; v_gene: TRBV28
CDR3aa: CPSMWGPNTGELFF; CDR3nt: TGTCCCAGTATGTGGGGCCCGAACACCGGGGAGCTGTTTTTT; abundance: .; d_gene: .; j_gene: TRBJ2-2; v_gene: TRBV12-3/TRBV12-4
CDR3aa: CASSEDGSGSVRDF; CDR3nt: TGTGCCAGCAGTGAAGATGGTAGCGGGAGCGTGAGGGACTTC; abundance: many; d_gene: TRBD2; j_gene: TRBJ2-7; v_gene: TRBV2
CDR3aa: CASSMTSDPYEQYF; CDR3nt: TGTGCCAGCTCGATGACTAGCGATCCCTACGAGCAGTACTTC; abundance: .; d_gene: TRBD2; j_gene: TRBJ2-7; v_gene: TRBV18
CDR3aa: CASSPDGYSNQPQHF; CDR3nt: TGTGCCAGCAGTCCCGACGGCTACTCCAATCAGCCCCAGCATTTT; abundance: many; d_gene: .; j_gene: TRBJ1-5; v_gene: TRBV7-2
CDR3aa: CASSSEDRGGEQYF; CDR3nt: TGTGCCAGCAGTTCCGAGGACAGGGGAGGGGAGCAGTACTTC; abundance: many; d_gene: TRBD1; j_gene: TRBJ2-7; v_gene: TRBV27
CDR3aa: CSVGTSGSGETQYF; CDR3nt: TGCAGCGTTGGGACTAGCGGGAGCGGGGAGACCCAGTACTTC; abundance: .; d_gene: TRBD2; j_gene: TRBJ2-5; v_gene: TRBV29-1
CDR3aa: CSAREYREKETQYF; CDR3nt: TGCAGTGCTAGGGAGTACAGGGAAAAAGAGACCCAGTACTTC; abundance: .; d_gene: .; j_gene: TRBJ2-5; v_gene: TRBV20-1
CDR3aa: CSARRDTRLDYEQYF; CDR3nt: TGCAGTGCTAGAAGGGACACCCGCCTTGACTACGAGCAGTACTTC; abundance: .; d_gene: .; j_gene: TRBJ2-7; v_gene: TRBV20-1
CDR3aa: CASSMGRAYSPLHF; CDR3nt: TGCGCCAGCAGTATGGGACGGGCATATTCACCCCTCCACTTT; abundance: many; d_gene: .; j_gene: TRBJ1-6; v_gene: TRBV5-1
CDR3aa: CASSSSGQAFYGYTF; CDR3nt: TGTGCCAGCAGCTCTTCCGGGCAGGCGTTCTATGGCTACACCTTC; abundance: many; d_gene: .; j_gene: TRBJ1-2; v_gene: TRBV7-2
CDR3aa: CSAGQGASNQPQHF; CDR3nt: TGCAGTGCTGGACAGGGGGCGAGCAATCAGCCCCAGCATTTT; abundance: many; d_gene: TRBD1; j_gene: TRBJ1-5; v_gene: TRBV20-1
CDR3aa: CASRSFLGGRSTEAFF; CDR3nt: TGCGCCAGCAGGTCCTTTCTGGGGGGCCGATCCACTGAAGCTTTCTTT; abundance: .; d_gene: .; j_gene: TRBJ1-1; v_gene: TRBV5-1
CDR3aa: CASTSSGELFF; CDR3nt: TGTGCCAGCACCTCGTCCGGGGAGCTGTTTTTT; abundance: many; d_gene: .; j_gene: TRBJ2-2; v_gene: TRBV2